Presented here are 5 T cell receptor beta chains from one specimen sequenced in a study of Ad26.COV2.S vaccination and SARS-CoV-2 variants. Libraries were prepared by immunoSEQ multiplex PCR; TCRdb keeps only in-frame clonotypes and omits some of them. In the table there are about 480,000 clones, roughly 89% of which are singletons. Documented treatment: roughly 18 received Ad26.COV2.S at low or high dose, single or two shots; 5 received placebo; per-sample allocation not given. The samples date from day 63 after the first vaccine or placebo injection. Sequenced material: peripheral blood, taken in a trial of Ad26.COV2.S vaccine versus placebo. The receptor set was obtained from a person between 18 and 59 years old who received the Ad26.COV2.S COVID-19 vaccine or a placebo.

The chain uses TRBV29-1 and TRBJ2-5, with D unclear. Per the germline V gene, CDR1 is SQVTM and CDR2 is ANQGSEA. The CDR3 contains 12 residues. V lost 5 bases to trimming and J lost 2 bases, with 9 bases between them. CDR3 loop: CSVCYPQETQYF. In DNA, the CDR3 is TGCAGCGTTTGTTACCCTCAAGAGACCCAGTACTTC. Combining the CDR3 with reference TRBV29-1 and TRBJ2-5 gives the whole variable domain SAVISQKPSRDICQRGTSLTIQCQVDSQVTMMFWYRQQPGQSLTLIATANQGSEATYESGFVIDKFPISRPNLTFSTLTVSNMSPEDSSIYLCSVCYPQETQYFGPGTRLLVL.

This chain connects TRBV7-2 to TRBJ2-2; the D gene could be TRBD1 or TRBD2 (6 bases each). The V gene's germline CDR1 is SGHTA and CDR2 FQGNSA. Trimming removed 1 base at V and 6 bases at J, with 15 bases between. The CDR3 covers 16 residues. CDR3 in amino acids: CASSLGLAEGAGELFF. In DNA, the CDR3 is TGTGCCAGCAGCTTAGGGCTTGCGGAGGGGGCCGGGGAGCTGTTTTTT.

The sample holds one count of this clone. V is TRBV28 and J is TRBJ1-5, with D perhaps TRBD1 (5 bases). Per the germline V gene, CDR1 is MDHEN and CDR2 is SYDVKM. V lost 2 bases and J lost 1, with 9 bases in between. CDR3 length: 15 amino acids. CDR3 sequence (DNA): TGTGCCAGCAGTTTACAGGGATCAAGCAATCAGCCCCAGCATTTT. Its protein product is CASSLQGSSNQPQHF.

The gene calls are TRBV5-4 and TRBJ2-7; 11 bases agree with TRBD2. V shed 9 bases, J shed 4 bases, and the junction held 6 bases outside the gene matches. From germline, CDR1 is SGHNT and CDR2 YYREEE (reference sequence). The CDR3 covers 13 residues. The DNA for the CDR3 is TGTGCCACCGGGACTAGCGGAAGGTACGAGCAGTACTTC. Its protein is CATGTSGRYEQYF. The whole variable domain, remainder taken from reference TRBV5-4 and TRBJ2-7, is ETGVTQSPTHLIKTRGQQVTLRCSSQSGHNTVSWYQQALGQGPQFIFQYYREEENGRGNFPPRFSGLQFPNYSSELNVNALELDDSALYLCATGTSGRYEQYFGPGTRLTVT.

V is TRBV19 and J is TRBJ2-7; D is undetermined. From germline, CDR1 is LNHDA and CDR2 SQIVND (reference sequence). The CDR3 runs 13 residues. The ends were cut back, 3 bases at V and 6 bases at J, with 12 bases in the middle. The CDR3 loop reads CASSIDRHLEQYF. CDR3 sequence (DNA): TGTGCCAGTAGTATTGATCGACATCTCGAGCAGTACTTC. The full variable domain, its missing parts supplied by reference TRBV19 and TRBJ2-7, is DGGITQSPKYLFRKEGQNVTLSCEQNLNHDAMYWYRQDPGQGLRLIYYSQIVNDFQKGDIAEGYSVSREKKESFPLTVTSAQKNPTAFYLCASSIDRHLEQYFGPGTRLTVT.